A single sample is the source of the 3 T cell receptor beta chains below, sequenced in a study of human T cells and chemical hapten exposure. TCRdb reprocessed the RACE reads with MiXCR, giving one entry per CDR3 protein. This sample carries about 190,000 distinct CDR3 sequences, 20% to 25% of them seen once, and the ten largest clones take approximately 2.3%. Time point of the sample: patch test 3, about 24 weeks after DPC sensitization. Treatment of the sample: therapeutic diphenylcyclopropenone sensitization with weekly scalp DPC. The specimen was whole blood, collected in connection with sensitization to the hapten diphenylcyclopropenone (DPC). These TCRs come from a middle-aged woman with alopecia areata. Some clones in this sample may be carry-over from other donors' samples.

The chain carries TRBV7-9 and TRBJ2-1; the D is unclear. CDR3 length equals 12 residues. The germline gives CDR1 SEHNR, CDR2 FQNEAQ (reference sequence). Trimming pared 6 bases from V and 7 bases from J, leaving 10 bases between. In DNA, the CDR3 is TGTGCCAGCAGAACTTACGTGAATGAGCAGTTCTTC. Protein: CASRTYVNEQFF.

The gene calls are TRBV7-2 and TRBJ2-2; 10 bases agree with TRBD2. With V trimmed by 5 bases and J by 7 bases, 10 bases remained unmatched. The CDR3 loop spans 16 amino acids. Per germline, CDR1 SGHTA and CDR2 FQGNSA. CDR3 DNA sequence: TGTGCCAGCAGCCTGCAGTCTAGCGGGAGTGGCGGGGAGCTGTTTTTT. Its translation is CASSLQSSGSGGELFF.

This sequence joins TRBV7-8 and TRBJ2-4; D is ambiguous. The V gene's germline CDR1 is SGHVS and CDR2 FQNEAQ. This CDR3 is 15 amino acids long. V lost 5 bases to trimming and J lost 7 bases, with 18 bases between them. The CDR3: CASSPFLDFWNIQYF. The CDR3 nucleotides are TGTGCCAGCAGCCCCTTCCTCGATTTTTGGAACATTCAGTACTTC. Using reference TRBV7-8 and TRBJ2-4 for the parts outside the CDR3, the full variable domain is GAGVSQSPRYKVAKRGQDVALRCDPISGHVSLFWYQQALGQGPEFLTYFQNEAQLDKSGLPSDRFFAERPEGSVSTLKIQRTQQEDSAVYLCASSPFLDFWNIQYFGAGTRLSVL.